This TCR beta chain emerged from a study of blood T cell repertoires in COVID-19. In Seattle, patients joined the study during active infection and were tracked longitudinally. Some clones are missing from TCRdb's copy, which holds only in-frame ones; the method was immunoSEQ multiplex PCR. Of roughly 410,000 clones in the sample, over 75% were seen once. This clonotype originated in a woman aged 55-70 years with COVID-19, enrolled during active disease. Sample: peripheral blood.

CDR3 residues: CASGQSYGYTF. The DNA of the CDR3 is TGCGCCAGCGGACAGAGCTATGGCTACACCTTC. V and J are TRBV23-1 and TRBJ1-2; perhaps TRBD1 as D (6 bases). TRBV23-1 is placed among ORFs of uncertain function. Trimming stripped 8 bases from V and 4 bases from J, with 8 bases between. The CDR3 totals 11 residues.